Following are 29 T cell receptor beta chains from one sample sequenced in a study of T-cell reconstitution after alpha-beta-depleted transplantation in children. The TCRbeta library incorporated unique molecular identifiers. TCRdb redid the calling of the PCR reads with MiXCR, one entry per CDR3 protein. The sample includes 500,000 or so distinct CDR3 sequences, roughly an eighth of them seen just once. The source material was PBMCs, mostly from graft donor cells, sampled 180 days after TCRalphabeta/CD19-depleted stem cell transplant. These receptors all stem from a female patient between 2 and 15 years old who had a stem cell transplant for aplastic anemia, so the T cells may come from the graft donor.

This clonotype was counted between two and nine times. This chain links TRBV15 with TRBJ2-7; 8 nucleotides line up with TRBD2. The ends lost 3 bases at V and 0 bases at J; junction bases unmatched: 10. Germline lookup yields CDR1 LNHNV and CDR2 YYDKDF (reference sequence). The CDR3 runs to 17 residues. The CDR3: CATSRGGAGVSSYEQYF. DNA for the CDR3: TGTGCCACCAGCAGGGGGGGAGCGGGAGTCAGCTCCTACGAGCAGTACTTC. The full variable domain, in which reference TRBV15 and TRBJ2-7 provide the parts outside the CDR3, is DAMVIQNPRYQVTQFGKPVTLSCSQTLNHNVMYWYQQKSSQAPKLLFHYYDKDFNNEADTPDNFQSRRPNTSFCFLDIRSPGLGDTAMYLCATSRGGAGVSSYEQYFGPGTRLTVT.

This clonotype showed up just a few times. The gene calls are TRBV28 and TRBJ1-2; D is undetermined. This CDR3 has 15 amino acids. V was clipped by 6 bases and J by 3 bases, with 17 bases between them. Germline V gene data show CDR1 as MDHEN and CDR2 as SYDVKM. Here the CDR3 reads CASRTSPPVDYGYTF. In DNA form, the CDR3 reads TGTGCCAGCAGGACTTCACCACCCGTAGACTATGGCTACACCTTC.

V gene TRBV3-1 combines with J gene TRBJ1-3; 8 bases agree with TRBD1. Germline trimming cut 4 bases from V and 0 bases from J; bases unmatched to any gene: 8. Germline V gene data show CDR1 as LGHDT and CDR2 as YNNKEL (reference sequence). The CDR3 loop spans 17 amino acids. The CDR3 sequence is CASSPRDRSRSGNTIYF. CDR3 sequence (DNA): TGTGCCAGCAGCCCCCGGGACAGGTCCCGCTCTGGAAACACCATATATTTT.

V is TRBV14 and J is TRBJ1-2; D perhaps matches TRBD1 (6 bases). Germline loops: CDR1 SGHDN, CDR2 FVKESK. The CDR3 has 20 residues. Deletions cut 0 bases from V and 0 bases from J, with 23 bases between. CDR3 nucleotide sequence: TGTGCCAGCAGCCAAGATTTCCTGGCAGGGAGGAAGGGGGCTAACTATGGCTACACCTTC. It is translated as CASSQDFLAGRKGANYGYTF. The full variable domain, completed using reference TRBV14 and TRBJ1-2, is EAGVTQFPSHSVIEKGQTVTLRCDPISGHDNLYWYRRVMGKEIKFLLHFVKESKQDESGMPNNRFLAERTGGTYSTLKVQPAELEDSGVYFCASSQDFLAGRKGANYGYTFGSGTRLTVV.

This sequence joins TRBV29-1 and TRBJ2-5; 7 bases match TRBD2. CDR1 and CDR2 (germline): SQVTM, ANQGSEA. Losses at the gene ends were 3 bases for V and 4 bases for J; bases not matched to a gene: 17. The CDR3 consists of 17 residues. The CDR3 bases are TGCAGCGTTGACAGCCCTGGGAGGGGCGGTTTGAGAGAGACCCAGTACTTC. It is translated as CSVDSPGRGGLRETQYF.

CDR3 DNA sequence: TGTGCCAGCAGTTACTCACACTCTCGCAACACTGAAGCTTTCTTT. Protein product: CASSYSHSRNTEAFF. J is TRBJ1-1 and V is TRBV6-5; D is unresolved. V was shortened by 0 bases and J by 2 bases, with 10 bases between the two germline ends. Germline CDR1 MNHEY, CDR2 SVGAGI. This CDR3 contains 15 residues.

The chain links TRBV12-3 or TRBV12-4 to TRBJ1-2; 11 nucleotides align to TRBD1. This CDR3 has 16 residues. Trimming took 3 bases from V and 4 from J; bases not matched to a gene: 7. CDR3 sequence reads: CASSFSWDRGTYGYTF. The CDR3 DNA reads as TGTGCCAGCAGTTTTTCGTGGGACAGGGGGACCTATGGCTACACCTTC.

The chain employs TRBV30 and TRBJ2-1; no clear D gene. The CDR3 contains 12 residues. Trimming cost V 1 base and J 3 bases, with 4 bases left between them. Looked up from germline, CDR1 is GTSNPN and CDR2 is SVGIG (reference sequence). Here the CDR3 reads CAWSAFYNEQFF. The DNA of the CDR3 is TGTGCCTGGAGTGCCTTCTACAATGAGCAGTTCTTC.

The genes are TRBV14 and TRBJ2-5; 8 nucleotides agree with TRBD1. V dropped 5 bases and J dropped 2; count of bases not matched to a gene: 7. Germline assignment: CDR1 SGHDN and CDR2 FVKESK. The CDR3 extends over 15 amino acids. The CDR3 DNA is TGTGCCAGCAGCAGTCGACAGGGGTGGCAAGAGACCCAGTACTTC. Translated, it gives CASSSRQGWQETQYF.

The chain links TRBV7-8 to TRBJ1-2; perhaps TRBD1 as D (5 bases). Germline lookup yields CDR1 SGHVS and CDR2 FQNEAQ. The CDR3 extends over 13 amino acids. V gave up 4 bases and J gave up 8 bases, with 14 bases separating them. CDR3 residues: CASSWGEGDGYTF. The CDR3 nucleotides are TGTGCCAGCAGCTGGGGGGAGGGAGACGGCTACACCTTC.

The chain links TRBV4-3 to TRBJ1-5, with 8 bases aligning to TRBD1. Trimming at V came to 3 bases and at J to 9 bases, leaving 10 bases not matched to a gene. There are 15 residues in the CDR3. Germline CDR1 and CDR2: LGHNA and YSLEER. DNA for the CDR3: TGCGCCAGCAGCCACCGACAGGGGAGCGGGGGGCCCCAGCATTTT. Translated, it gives CASSHRQGSGGPQHF.

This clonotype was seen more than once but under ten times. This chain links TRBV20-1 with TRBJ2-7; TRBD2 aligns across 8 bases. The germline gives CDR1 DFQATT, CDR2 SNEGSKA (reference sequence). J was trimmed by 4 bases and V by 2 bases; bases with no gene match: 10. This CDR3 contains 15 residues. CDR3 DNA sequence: TGCAGTGCTAGACCGGGTGGTAGCGGGATTTACGAGCAGTACTTC. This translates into CSARPGGSGIYEQYF.

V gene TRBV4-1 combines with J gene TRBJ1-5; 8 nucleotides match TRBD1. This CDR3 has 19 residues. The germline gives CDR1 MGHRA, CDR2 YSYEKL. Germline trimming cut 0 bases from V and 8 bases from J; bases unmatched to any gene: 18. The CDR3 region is CASSQDPYLVQGALEPQHF. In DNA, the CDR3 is TGCGCCAGCAGCCAAGATCCTTATCTCGTTCAGGGGGCGCTGGAGCCCCAGCATTTT.

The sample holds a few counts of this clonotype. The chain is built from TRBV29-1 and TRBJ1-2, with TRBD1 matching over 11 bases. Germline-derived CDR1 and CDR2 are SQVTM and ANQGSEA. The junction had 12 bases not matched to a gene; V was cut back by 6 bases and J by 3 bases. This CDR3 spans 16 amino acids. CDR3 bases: TGCAGCGTCGACAACAGAGGACAGGGGGCGGACTATGGCTACACCTTC. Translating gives CSVDNRGQGADYGYTF.

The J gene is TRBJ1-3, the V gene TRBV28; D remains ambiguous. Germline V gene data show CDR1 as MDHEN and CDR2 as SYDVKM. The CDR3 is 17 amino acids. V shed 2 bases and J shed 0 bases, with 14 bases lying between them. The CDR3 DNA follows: TGTGCCAGCAGTTTACCGACGCTCGCGACCTCTGGAAACACCATATATTTT. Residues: CASSLPTLATSGNTIYF.

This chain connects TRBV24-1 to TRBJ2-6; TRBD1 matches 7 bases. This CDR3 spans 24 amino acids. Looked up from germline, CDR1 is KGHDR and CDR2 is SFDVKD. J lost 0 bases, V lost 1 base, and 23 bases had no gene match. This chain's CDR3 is CATSDLTPLRSRGPGNSGANVLTF. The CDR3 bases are TGTGCCACCAGTGATTTAACCCCCCTGCGATCAAGGGGGCCTGGGAACTCTGGGGCCAACGTCCTGACTTTC.

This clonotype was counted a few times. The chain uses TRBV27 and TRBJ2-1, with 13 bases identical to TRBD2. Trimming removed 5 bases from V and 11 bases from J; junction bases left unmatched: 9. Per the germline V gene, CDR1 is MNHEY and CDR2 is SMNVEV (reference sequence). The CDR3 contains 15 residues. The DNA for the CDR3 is TGTGCCAGCAGTCCAACCACTAGCGGGAGGGCCAAGCAGTTCTTC. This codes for CASSPTTSGRAKQFF.

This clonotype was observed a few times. CDR3 bases: TGTGCCAGCACACGAAGGTACAATGAGCAGTTCTTC. This encodes CASTRRYNEQFF. This chain uses TRBV28 with TRBJ2-1; no clear D. Trimming took off 7 bases at V and 4 bases at J, with 8 bases between the two ends. The length of the CDR3 is 12 residues. Germline assignment: CDR1 MDHEN and CDR2 SYDVKM.

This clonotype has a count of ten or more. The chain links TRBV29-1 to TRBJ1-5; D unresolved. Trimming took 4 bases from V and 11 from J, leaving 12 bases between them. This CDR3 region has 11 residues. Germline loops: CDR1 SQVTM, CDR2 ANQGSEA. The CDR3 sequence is CSVVVGMAQHF. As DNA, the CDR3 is TGCAGCGTTGTCGTGGGGATGGCCCAGCATTTT.

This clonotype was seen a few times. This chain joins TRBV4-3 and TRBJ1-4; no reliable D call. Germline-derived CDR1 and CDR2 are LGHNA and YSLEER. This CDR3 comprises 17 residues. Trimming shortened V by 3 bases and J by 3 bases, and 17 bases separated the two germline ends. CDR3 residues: CASSHPGVEGPNEKLFF. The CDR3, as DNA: TGCGCCAGCAGCCACCCAGGCGTGGAGGGCCCTAATGAAAAACTGTTTTTT.

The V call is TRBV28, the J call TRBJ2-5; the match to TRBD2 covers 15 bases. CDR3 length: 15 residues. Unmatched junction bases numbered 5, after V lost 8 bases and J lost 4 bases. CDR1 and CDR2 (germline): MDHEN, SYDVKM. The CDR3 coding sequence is TGTGCCAGCCGGGGACTAGCGGGAGGCCGAGAGACCCAGTACTTC. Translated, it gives CASRGLAGGRETQYF.

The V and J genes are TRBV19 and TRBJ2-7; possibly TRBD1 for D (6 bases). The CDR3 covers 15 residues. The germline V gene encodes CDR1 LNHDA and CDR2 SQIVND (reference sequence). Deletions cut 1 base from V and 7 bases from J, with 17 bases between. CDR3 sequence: CASSIGPGASFEQYV. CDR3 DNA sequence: TGTGCCAGTAGTATAGGGCCAGGGGCTTCGTTTGAGCAGTACGTC.

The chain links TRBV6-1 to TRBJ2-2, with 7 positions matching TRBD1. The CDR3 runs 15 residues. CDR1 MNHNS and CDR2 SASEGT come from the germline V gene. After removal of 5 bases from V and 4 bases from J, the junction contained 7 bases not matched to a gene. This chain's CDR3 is CASSHRTGPTGELFF. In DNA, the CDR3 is TGTGCCAGCAGTCATAGGACAGGTCCCACCGGGGAGCTGTTTTTT.

Written as DNA, the CDR3 is TGTGCCAGCAGAGCGGGACTAGCGGGAGGGATGGTGACCCAGTACTTC. Its translation: CASRAGLAGGMVTQYF. V is TRBV12-3 or TRBV12-4 and J is TRBJ2-5; 16 nucleotides align to TRBD2. This CDR3 region has 16 residues. V shed 6 bases and J 7 bases; nucleotides not matched to a gene: 8.

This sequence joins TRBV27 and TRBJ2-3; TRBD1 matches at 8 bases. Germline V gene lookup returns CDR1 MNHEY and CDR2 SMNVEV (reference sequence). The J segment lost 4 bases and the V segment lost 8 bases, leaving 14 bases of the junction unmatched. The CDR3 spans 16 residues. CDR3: CASGLTDRGRADTQYF. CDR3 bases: TGTGCCAGCGGCCTTACAGACAGGGGACGGGCAGATACGCAGTATTTT.

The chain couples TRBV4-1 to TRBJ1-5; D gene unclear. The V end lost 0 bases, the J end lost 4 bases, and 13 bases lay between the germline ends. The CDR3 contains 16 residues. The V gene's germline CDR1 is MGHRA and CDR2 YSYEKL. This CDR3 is CASSQDISKKNQPQHF. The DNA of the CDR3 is TGCGCCAGCAGCCAAGATATTAGCAAGAAGAATCAGCCCCAGCATTTT.

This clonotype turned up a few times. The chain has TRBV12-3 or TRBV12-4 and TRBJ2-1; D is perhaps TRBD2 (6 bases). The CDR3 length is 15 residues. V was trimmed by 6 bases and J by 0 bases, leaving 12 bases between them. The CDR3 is CASRPNSGSYNEQFF. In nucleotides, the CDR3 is TGTGCCAGCAGACCAAATAGCGGCTCCTACAATGAGCAGTTCTTC.

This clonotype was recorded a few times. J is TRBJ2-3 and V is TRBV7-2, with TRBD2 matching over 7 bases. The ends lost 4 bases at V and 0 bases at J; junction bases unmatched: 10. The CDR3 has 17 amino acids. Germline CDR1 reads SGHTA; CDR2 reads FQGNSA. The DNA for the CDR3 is TGTGCCAGCAGCTCCCTTCGGCGGGGGACTAGCACAGATACGCAGTATTTT. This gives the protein CASSSLRRGTSTDTQYF.

The CDR3 protein is CSARTGGGNQPQHF. The DNA of the CDR3 is TGCAGTGCACGGACAGGGGGCGGCAATCAGCCCCAGCATTTT. The chain uses TRBV20-1 and TRBJ1-5; TRBD1 aligns across 11 bases. Germline loops: CDR1 DFQATT, CDR2 SNEGSKA (reference sequence). J gave up 2 bases and V 6 bases, and 3 bases lay outside the gene matches. The CDR3 runs 14 residues.